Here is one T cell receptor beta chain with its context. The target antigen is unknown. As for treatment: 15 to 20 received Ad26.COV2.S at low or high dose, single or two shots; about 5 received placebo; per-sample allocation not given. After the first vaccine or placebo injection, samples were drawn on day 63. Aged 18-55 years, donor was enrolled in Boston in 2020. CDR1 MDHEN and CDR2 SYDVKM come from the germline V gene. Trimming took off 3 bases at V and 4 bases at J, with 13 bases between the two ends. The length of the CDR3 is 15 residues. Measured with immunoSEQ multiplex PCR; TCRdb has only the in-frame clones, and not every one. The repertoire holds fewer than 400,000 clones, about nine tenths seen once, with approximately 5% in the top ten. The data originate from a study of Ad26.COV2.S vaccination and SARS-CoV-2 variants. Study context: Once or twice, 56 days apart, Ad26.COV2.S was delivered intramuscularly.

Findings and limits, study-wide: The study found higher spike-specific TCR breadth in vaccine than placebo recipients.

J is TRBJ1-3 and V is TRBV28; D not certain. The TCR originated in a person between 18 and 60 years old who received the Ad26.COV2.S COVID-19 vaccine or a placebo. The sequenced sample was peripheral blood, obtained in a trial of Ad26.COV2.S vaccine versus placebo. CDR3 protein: CASSFTVVGGNTIYF. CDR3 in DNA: TGTGCCAGCAGTTTCACGGTAGTCGGGGGAAACACCATATATTTT. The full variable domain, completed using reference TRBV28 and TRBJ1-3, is DVKVTQSSRYLVKRTGEKVFLECVQDMDHENMFWYRQDPGLGLRLIYFSYDVKMKEKGDIPEGYSVSREKKERFSLILESASTNQTSMYLCASSFTVVGGNTIYFGEGSWLTVV.